This T cell receptor (beta chain) was sequenced for a study of shared clonotypes between healthy human individuals. Study details: Two women and a few men aged 18 to 49 served as donors.

Every subset had its genomic DNA shared out evenly among several immunoSEQ plates. Unsorted PBMC replicate PCRs drew on around 310 ng DNA, representing approximately 27,000 T cell genomes. Assay used: immunoSEQ multiplex PCR; TCRdb lists only in-frame clones, some missing. The table has about 490,000 clones, around three quarters seen once. This clone was counted a single time. Germline V CDR1 and CDR2: GTSNPN, SVGIG (reference sequence). Between the trimmed V and J ends, which lost 3 bases and 2 bases, there was a span of 5 bases. The CDR3 has 13 residues. The chain is built from TRBV30 and TRBJ2-6; D remains unclear. Sequencing was done on a sample of PBMCs. This receptor was obtained from a woman aged 40 to 50 in good health. Some clones in this sample may be carry-over from other donors' samples. The CDR3 nucleotides are TGTGCCTGGAGCGCTCCTGGGGCCAACGTCCTGACTTTC. Translated: CAWSAPGANVLTF. The complete variable domain, with remaining parts taken from reference TRBV30 and TRBJ2-6, reads SQTIHQWPATLVQPVGSPLSLECTVEGTSNPNLYWYRQAAGRGLQLLFYSVGIGQISSEVPQNLSASRPQDRQFILSSKKLLLSDSGFYLCAWSAPGANVLTFGAGSRLTVL.